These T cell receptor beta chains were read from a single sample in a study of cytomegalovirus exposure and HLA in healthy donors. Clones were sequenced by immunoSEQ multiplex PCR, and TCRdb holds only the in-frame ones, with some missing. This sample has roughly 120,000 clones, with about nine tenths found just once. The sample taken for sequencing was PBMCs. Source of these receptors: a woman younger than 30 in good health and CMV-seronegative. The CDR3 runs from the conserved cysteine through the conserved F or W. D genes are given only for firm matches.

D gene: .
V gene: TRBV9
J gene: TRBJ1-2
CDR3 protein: CASSVAQGNYGYTF
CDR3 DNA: TGTGCCAGCAGCGTAGCTCAGGGGAACTATGGCTACACCTTC

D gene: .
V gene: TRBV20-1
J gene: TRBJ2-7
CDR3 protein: CSATDTYEQYF
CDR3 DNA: TGCAGTGCTACTGACACCTACGAGCAGTACTTC

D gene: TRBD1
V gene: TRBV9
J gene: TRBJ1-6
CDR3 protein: CASSVTQGAGSPLHF
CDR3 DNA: TGTGCCAGCAGCGTAACACAGGGGGCCGGATCACCCCTCCACTTT

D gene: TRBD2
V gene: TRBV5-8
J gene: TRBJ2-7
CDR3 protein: CASSQKGLAGAYEQYF
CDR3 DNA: TGTGCCAGCAGCCAGAAGGGACTAGCGGGAGCCTACGAGCAGTACTTC

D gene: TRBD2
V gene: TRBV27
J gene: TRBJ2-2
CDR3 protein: CASSKTGLAGGRDTGELFF
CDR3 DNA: TGTGCCAGCAGTAAAACGGGACTAGCGGGAGGGAGGGACACCGGGGAGCTGTTTTTT

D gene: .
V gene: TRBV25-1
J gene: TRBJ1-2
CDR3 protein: CASRGGGGYTF
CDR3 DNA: TGTGCCAGCAGAGGGGGGGGAGGCTACACCTTC

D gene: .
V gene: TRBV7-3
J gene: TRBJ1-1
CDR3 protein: CASSAIQGMNTEAFF
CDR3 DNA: TGTGCCAGCAGCGCCATACAGGGCATGAACACTGAAGCTTTCTTT

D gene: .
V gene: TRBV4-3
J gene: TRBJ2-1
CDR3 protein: CASSQAGKFDNEQFF
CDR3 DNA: TGCGCCAGCAGCCAAGCGGGAAAGTTTGACAATGAGCAGTTCTTC

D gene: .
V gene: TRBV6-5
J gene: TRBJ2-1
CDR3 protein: CASSYSYGYNEQFF
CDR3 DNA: TGTGCCAGCAGTTACTCATACGGGTACAATGAGCAGTTCTTC

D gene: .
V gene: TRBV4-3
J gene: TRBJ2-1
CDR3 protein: CASSREVGTGYNEQFF
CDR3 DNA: TGCGCCAGCAGCCGGGAGGTGGGTACGGGTTACAATGAGCAGTTCTTC

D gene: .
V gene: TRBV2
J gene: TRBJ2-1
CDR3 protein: CATNSGARNEQFF
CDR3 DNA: TGTGCCACCAACTCAGGGGCCCGAAATGAGCAGTTCTTC

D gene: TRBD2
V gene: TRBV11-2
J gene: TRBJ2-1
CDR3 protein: CASSSPLTSGDNEQFF
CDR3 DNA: TGTGCCAGCAGCTCCCCCCTAACTAGCGGGGACAATGAGCAGTTCTTC

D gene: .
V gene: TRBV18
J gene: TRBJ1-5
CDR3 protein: CASSSHMDQPQHF
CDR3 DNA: TGTGCCAGCTCATCGCACATGGATCAGCCCCAGCATTTT

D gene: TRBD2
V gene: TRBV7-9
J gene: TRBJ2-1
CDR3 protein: CASSSSGGSYNEQFF
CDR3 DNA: TGTGCCAGCAGCTCTAGCGGGGGCTCCTACAATGAGCAGTTCTTC

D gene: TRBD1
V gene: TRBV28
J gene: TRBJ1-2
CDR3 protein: CASRPRDRGINYGYTF
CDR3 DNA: TGTGCCAGCAGACCCCGGGACAGGGGGATCAACTATGGCTACACCTTC